A selection of T cell receptor beta chains follows, all from one sample in a study of blood T cell repertoires in COVID-19. The data were produced by immunoSEQ multiplex PCR, yet TCRdb's version contains in-frame clones alone and is incomplete. The repertoire holds about 120,000 clones, with approximately 90% as singletons. The sequenced sample consisted of peripheral blood. The source is a man aged 50 or older with acute or convalescent COVID-19. CDR3s include the opening cysteine and the closing phenylalanine or tryptophan. Fields, in order: V gene, CDR3 protein.

TRBV28 CASSYSRSYGYTF
TRBV10-2 CASSYENYGYTF
TRBV9 CASSVDHSSYEQYF
TRBV28 CASTRRTAGGAGELFF
TRBV4-2 CASSRVGTKDYTF
TRBV6-5 CASLNRGSYEQYF
TRBV12-3/TRBV12-4 CASSTTDGELFF
TRBV2 CASSIGGGMETQYF
TRBV6-5 CASTPYTEAFF
TRBV19 CASSTSMGLYEQYF
TRBV19 CASSLEMNTEAFF
TRBV6-5 CASSSLSVYGYTF
TRBV18 CASSTGQGGDTQYF
TRBV28 CASSPGGRDSNQPQHF
TRBV19 CASSSTRGQPQHF
TRBV14 CASSQVDTGELFF
TRBV5-6 CASSPPSGGMNTEAFF